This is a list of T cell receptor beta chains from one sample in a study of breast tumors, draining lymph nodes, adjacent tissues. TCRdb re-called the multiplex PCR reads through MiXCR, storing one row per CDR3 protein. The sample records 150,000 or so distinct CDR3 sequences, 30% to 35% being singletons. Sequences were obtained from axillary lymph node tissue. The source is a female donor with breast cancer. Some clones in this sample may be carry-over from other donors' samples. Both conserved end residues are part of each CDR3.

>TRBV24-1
CATSEPGTGYRGRGVGWTDTQYF
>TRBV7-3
CASSKGAEETQYF
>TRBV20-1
CSARAGDTSNQPQHF
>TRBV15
CATSRRPDTQGRVHEQFF
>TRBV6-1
CASSVSGRFTDTQYF
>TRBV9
CASSVGWQNSPLHF
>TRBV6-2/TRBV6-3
CASRHYGGSTNYGYTF
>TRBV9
CASSATDLYGYTF
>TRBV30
CAWGRTVYEQYF
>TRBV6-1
CASSEAGTVDTQYF
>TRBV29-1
CSVEGQMNTEAF
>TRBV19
CASSTRASREKLFF
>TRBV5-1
CASSLRLGGGGGTEQFF
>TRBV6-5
CASSYGHRDRADYGYTF
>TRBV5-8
CASSLGGAGNTIYF
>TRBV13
CASSFRGGGPDTQYF
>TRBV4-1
CASSQESSGNTGELFF
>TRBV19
CASKGASEQYF
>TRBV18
CASSPKTLGETTEAFF
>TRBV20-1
CSARDREISSYEQYF
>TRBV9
CASSGRASGANVLTF
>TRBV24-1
CASKKDGTGNYEQYF
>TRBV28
CASRWTSGRYDEQFF
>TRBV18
CASSKAPEANEKLFF
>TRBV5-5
CASSPTGEYGYTF
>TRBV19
CASSGTSRTHF
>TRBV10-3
CAISVRGSGYTF
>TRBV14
CASSQRTGVAGEAFF
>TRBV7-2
CASSPNRVGNEQFF
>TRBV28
CASSLTGTGTDTQYF
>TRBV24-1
CATSTMAGGPHEQFF
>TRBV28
CASEGTPLGHEQYF
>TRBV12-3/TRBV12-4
CASSFLGAGTGELFF
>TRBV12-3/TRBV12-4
CASSFHRRREGSYEQYF
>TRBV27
CASSRFSGYEQYF
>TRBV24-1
CATSGDRASNQPQHF
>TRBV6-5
CASRTSSSYNSPLHF
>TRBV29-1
CSARTDRKTQYF
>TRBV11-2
CASSLLSGNTIYF
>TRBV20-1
CSARDDSHQPQHF
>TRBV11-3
CASSLVGTGKYNEQFF
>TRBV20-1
CSARYRTGHAGELFF
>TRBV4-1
CASSHSNRGLDNEQFF
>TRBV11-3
CASSLDSGGSYNEQFF
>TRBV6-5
CASSFQQGVEQPQYF
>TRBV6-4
CASSPLAGSAGELFF
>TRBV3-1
CASSHSSGDSSQYF
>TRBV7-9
CASSSGRAEAFF
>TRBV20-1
CSARGWRDRGVRDTQYF
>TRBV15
CAASRGLQNEVGRANVLTF
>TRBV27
CGCGSGWIRNEQFF
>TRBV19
CASSIIGGDRIKTQYF
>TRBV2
CASSGTGGGNTIYF
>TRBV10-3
CAIRGDLSGPYEQYF
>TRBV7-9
CASTRATEAFF
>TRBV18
CASSPDPRQFFNYGYTF
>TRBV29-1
CSVEGVGYNEQFF
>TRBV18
CASTRTPRNEQFF